This TCR beta chain was obtained from a study of shared clonotypes between healthy human individuals. Over several immunoSEQ plates, each subset's genomic DNA was distributed in even portions. Libraries were prepared by immunoSEQ multiplex PCR; TCRdb keeps only in-frame clonotypes and omits some of them. The data contain around 1.1 million clones, more than 75% of them singletons. CDR3 size: 13 residues. With 7 bases removed from V and 1 base from J, the gap between germline ends came to 10 bases. CDR1 and CDR2 (germline): MNHEY, SMNVEV (reference sequence). A split of CD4+ cells into CD45RA+ naive and CD45RA-negative memory subsets was performed.

The rearrangement links TRBV27 to TRBJ1-1, with D possibly matching TRBD1 (5 bases). The TCR comes from a man aged 18 to 30 in good health. Some clones in this sample may be carry-over from other donors' samples. The sequencing input was memory CD4+ T cells from PBMCs. Subset indicated: CD45RA-negative fraction. CDR3 sequence (DNA): TGTGCCAGCAAGGGACGCTCGAACACTGAAGCTTTCTTT. Amino acid sequence: CASKGRSNTEAFF.